The 13 T cell receptor beta chains reported below all come from one sample, sequenced in a study of control samples from healthy donors and cancer patients. The assay was immunoSEQ multiplex PCR, and TCRdb's table has in-frame clones only and misses some. The sample includes around 250,000 clones, around 79% of them seen just once. Sequenced input: PBMCs. The receptor source for this set is an older woman with lung cancer.

As to this clone: Other DNA sequences in this specimen translate into the identical CDR3. The rearrangement links TRBV5-1 to TRBJ2-3, with 8 bases aligning to TRBD1. Germline V gives CDR1 SGHRS, CDR2 YFSETQ. The CDR3 extends over 14 amino acids. The trim removed 4 bases at V and 1 base at J, leaving 2 bases unmatched. The CDR3 sequence is CASSRGQGTDTQYF. DNA of the CDR3: TGCGCCAGCAGCAGGGGACAGGGCACAGATACGCAGTATTTT.

The V call is TRBV2, the J call TRBJ2-1; possible D gene TRBD1, 6 bases. The CDR3 length is 13 residues. V lost 6 bases to trimming and J lost 3 bases, with 9 bases between them. From germline, CDR1 is SNHLY and CDR2 FYNNEI. The CDR3 DNA reads as TGTGCCAGCAGGGGGGACATCTACAATGAGCAGTTCTTC. Translation gives CASRGDIYNEQFF.

V is TRBV25-1 and J is TRBJ2-7; TRBD1 agrees at 7 bases. Germline lookup yields CDR1 MGHDK and CDR2 SYGVNS. The CDR3 totals 15 residues. V was clipped by 8 bases and J by 1 base; unmatched bases: 11. The CDR3 coding sequence is TGTGCCAGCTCCGGGGAGACAGGGCTTTCCTACGAGCAGTACTTC. This encodes CASSGETGLSYEQYF.

The V call is TRBV19, the J call TRBJ1-1, with D hard to call. V lost 7 bases to trimming and J lost 3 bases, with 12 bases between them. The CDR3 runs 13 residues. Germline V CDR1 and CDR2: LNHDA, SQIVND (reference sequence). Here the CDR3 reads CASTPRQHTEAFF. CDR3 coding DNA: TGTGCCAGTACCCCACGACAACACACTGAAGCTTTCTTT.

The genes are TRBV2 and TRBJ1-6, with 8 bases fitting TRBD1. The junction had 8 bases not matched to a gene; V was cut back by 4 bases and J by 9 bases. The CDR3 covers 15 residues. The V gene's germline CDR1 is SNHLY and CDR2 FYNNEI. This chain's CDR3 is CASSAETGVSSPLHF. Written as DNA, the CDR3 is TGTGCCAGCAGTGCCGAGACAGGGGTGAGTTCACCCCTCCACTTT.

The CDR3: CASMNGLANTDTQYF. As DNA, the CDR3 is TGTGCCAGCATGAATGGGCTAGCCAACACAGATACGCAGTATTTT. The chain carries TRBV2 and TRBJ2-3; possible D gene TRBD2, 5 bases. Trimming took 7 bases from V and 2 from J, leaving 16 bases between them. Germline V lookup: CDR1 SNHLY, CDR2 FYNNEI. The CDR3 is made up of 15 amino acids.

This clone was recorded a few times. The CDR3 DNA is TGCGCCCGGCCTGCCGCCCGGACCCCGCTGAGCAATCAGCCCCAGCATTTT. Protein sequence: CARPAARTPLSNQPQHF. The chain carries TRBV10-1 and TRBJ1-5; D is uncertain. The ends were cut back, 11 bases at V and 1 base at J, with 24 bases in the middle. Looked up from germline, CDR1 is WNHNN and CDR2 is SYGVQD (reference sequence). This CDR3 comprises 17 residues.

This chain uses TRBV3-1 (or the pseudogene TRBV3-2) with TRBJ2-2; D perhaps matches TRBD1 (6 bases). V lost 4 bases, J lost 3 bases, and 12 bases lay in between. This CDR3 is 15 amino acids long. Germline V gene sequence: CDR1 LGHDT, CDR2 YNNKEL (reference sequence). In nucleotides, the CDR3 is TGTGCCAGCAGCCTGAGGGGGAGCTACACCGGGGAGCTGTTTTTT. Translation gives CASSLRGSYTGELFF.

The rearrangement uses TRBV6-5 and TRBJ2-7; 9 bases fit TRBD1. Trimming cost V 2 bases and J 3 bases; bases outside gene matches: 2. This CDR3 spans 14 amino acids. The germline V gene encodes CDR1 MNHEY and CDR2 SVGAGI. The CDR3 sequence is CASSYRDRVYEQYF. The CDR3, as DNA: TGTGCCAGCAGTTACCGGGACAGGGTCTACGAGCAGTACTTC.

The rearrangement links TRBV30 to TRBJ2-1; 13 bases line up with TRBD2. Germline CDR1 and CDR2: GTSNPN and SVGIG (reference sequence). Trimming cost V 0 bases and J 10 bases; bases outside gene matches: 6. This CDR3 spans 15 amino acids. The CDR3 nucleotides read TGTGCCTGGAGTGTTGGACTAGCGGGAGTTGGAGAGCAGTTCTTC. Its translation: CAWSVGLAGVGEQFF.

The rearrangement uses TRBV27 and TRBJ1-6; D perhaps matches TRBD1 (5 bases). The CDR3 has 18 amino acids. From germline, CDR1 is MNHEY and CDR2 SMNVEV (reference sequence). Trimming removed 3 bases from V and 0 bases from J, with 15 bases in between. CDR3 DNA sequence: TGTGCCAGCAGTTTGACCGGGACGGTGTACTCCTATAATTCACCCCTCCACTTT. This translates into CASSLTGTVYSYNSPLHF.

Comments on this clone: This sample includes further DNA sequences coding for the same CDR3. The chain links TRBV11-2 to TRBJ2-1, with 7 bases that match TRBD2. Per the germline V gene, CDR1 is SGHAT and CDR2 is FQNNGV. The CDR3 spans 15 residues. V gave up 3 bases and J gave up 4 bases; unmatched junction bases: 6. This chain's CDR3 is CASSFLADPYNEQFF. CDR3 coding DNA: TGTGCCAGCAGCTTTCTAGCGGACCCTTACAATGAGCAGTTCTTC.

This clone was recorded at least ten times. V and J are TRBV5-1 and TRBJ1-1, with TRBD1 as a possible D gene (6 bases). The CDR3 covers 13 residues. The germline V and J ends were trimmed by 3 bases and 3 bases, with 9 bases remaining between them. Germline-derived CDR1 and CDR2 are SGHRS and YFSETQ. The CDR3 spells CASSSTGYTEAFF. The CDR3 DNA is TGCGCCAGCAGCTCCACAGGGTACACTGAAGCTTTCTTT. Together with reference TRBV5-1 and TRBJ1-1, the CDR3 gives the full variable domain: KAGVTQTPRYLIKTRGQQVTLSCSPISGHRSVSWYQQTPGQGLQFLFEYFSETQRNKGNFPGRFSGRQFSNSRSEMNVSTLELGDSALYLCASSSTGYTEAFFGQGTRLTVV.